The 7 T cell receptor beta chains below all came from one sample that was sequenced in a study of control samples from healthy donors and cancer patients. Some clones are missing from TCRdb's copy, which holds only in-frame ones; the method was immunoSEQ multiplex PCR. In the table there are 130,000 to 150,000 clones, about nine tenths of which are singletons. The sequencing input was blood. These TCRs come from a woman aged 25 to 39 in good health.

CDR3 region: CASSLLGSGGETQYF. Written as DNA, the CDR3 is TGTGCCAGCAGCTTATTGGGAAGCGGGGGAGAGACCCAGTACTTC. The chain has TRBV7-2 and TRBJ2-5; 8 nucleotides match TRBD2. V was pared by 2 bases and J by 4 bases, with 6 bases of the junction left unmatched. This CDR3 region has 15 residues. CDR1 SGHTA and CDR2 FQGNSA come from the germline V gene.

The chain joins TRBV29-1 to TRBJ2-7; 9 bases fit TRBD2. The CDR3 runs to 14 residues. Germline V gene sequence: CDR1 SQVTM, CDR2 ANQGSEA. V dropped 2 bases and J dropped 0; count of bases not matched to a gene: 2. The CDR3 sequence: CSVESSGASYEQYF. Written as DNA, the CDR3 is TGCAGCGTTGAATCTAGCGGGGCCTCCTACGAGCAGTACTTC.

CDR3 amino acids: CASSPREGGSGNTIYF. The DNA for the CDR3 is TGCGCCAGCAGCCCTCGGGAAGGGGGCAGTGGAAACACCATATATTTT. The chain couples TRBV5-1 to TRBJ1-3; 7 nucleotides align to TRBD1. V dropped 4 bases and J dropped 3; count of bases not matched to a gene: 10. The CDR3 totals 16 residues. CDR1 SGHRS and CDR2 YFSETQ come from the germline V gene.

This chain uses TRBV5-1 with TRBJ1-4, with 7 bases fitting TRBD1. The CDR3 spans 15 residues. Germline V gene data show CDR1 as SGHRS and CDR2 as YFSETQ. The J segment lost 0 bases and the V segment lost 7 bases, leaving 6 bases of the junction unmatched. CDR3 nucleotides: TGCGCCAGCGGGCTAACAGGGGCAACTAATGAAAAACTGTTTTTT. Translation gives CASGLTGATNEKLFF.

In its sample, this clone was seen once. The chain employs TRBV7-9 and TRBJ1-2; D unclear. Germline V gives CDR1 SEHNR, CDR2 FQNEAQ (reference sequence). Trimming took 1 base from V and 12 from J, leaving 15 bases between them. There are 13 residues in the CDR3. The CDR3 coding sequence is TGTGCCAGCAGCTTAGGGACGATGGAACTGCACACCTTC. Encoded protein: CASSLGTMELHTF.

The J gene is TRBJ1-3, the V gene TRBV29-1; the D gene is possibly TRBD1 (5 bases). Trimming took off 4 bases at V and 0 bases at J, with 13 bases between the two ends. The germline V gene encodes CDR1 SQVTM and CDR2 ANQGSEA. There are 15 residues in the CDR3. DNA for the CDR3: TGCAGCGTTGTCGGGGGTCAGAGCTCTGGAAACACCATATATTTT. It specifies CSVVGGQSSGNTIYF.

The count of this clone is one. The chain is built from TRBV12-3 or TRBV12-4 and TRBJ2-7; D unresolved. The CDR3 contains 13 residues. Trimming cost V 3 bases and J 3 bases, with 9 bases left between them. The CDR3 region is CASSFRLNYEQYF. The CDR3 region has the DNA TGTGCCAGCAGTTTCCGACTGAACTACGAGCAGTACTTC.